The next 28 T cell receptor beta chains were all read from a single sample in a study of blood T cells in healthy people across ages. A second 7 to 11 cycle PCR used barcoded and J-beta primers. TCRdb ran MiXCR on the 5' RACE reads and lists one entry per CDR3 protein. Of around 1.5 million distinct CDR3 sequences detected, about 31% appear once; the ten largest clones hold roughly 10%. Input material: blood. The receptor set was obtained from a woman under 40 in good health.

V usage is TRBV4-1 and J usage is TRBJ2-1; 9 positions match TRBD2. The CDR3 spans 16 residues. CDR1 and CDR2 from the germline V gene are MGHRA and YSYEKL. V lost 3 bases, J lost 4 bases, and 7 bases stayed unmatched. The CDR3 DNA reads TGCGCCAGCAGCCATGCTAGCGGGGAACAGTACAATGAGCAGTTCTTC. Residues: CASSHASGEQYNEQFF.

The rearrangement links TRBV7-9 to TRBJ2-7; 8 positions match TRBD2. Germline assignment: CDR1 SEHNR and CDR2 FQNEAQ (reference sequence). V gave up 4 bases and J gave up 0 bases; unmatched junction bases: 11. The CDR3 totals 17 residues. The CDR3 sequence is CASSSHVGGRSSYEQYF. The CDR3 DNA sequence: TGTGCCAGCAGCTCTCACGTGGGCGGGAGGAGCTCCTACGAGCAGTACTTC.

This chain uses TRBV18 with TRBJ1-4; D possibly corresponds to TRBD1 (5 bases). V lost 2 bases, J lost 5 bases, and 9 bases lay in between. Germline CDR1 KGHSH, CDR2 LQKENI. This CDR3 spans 14 amino acids. For the CDR3, the DNA is TGTGCCAGCTCACCAGGGGCCGAAAATGAAAAACTGTTTTTT. The encoded protein is CASSPGAENEKLFF. Variable domain in full (rest from reference TRBV18 and TRBJ1-4): NAGVMQNPRHLVRRRGQEARLRCSPMKGHSHVYWYRQLPEEGLKFMVYLQKENIIDESGMPKERFSAEFPKEGPSILRIQQVVRGDSAAYFCASSPGAENEKLFFGSGTQLSVL.

CDR3 amino acids: CAWSGPGEQFF. DNA of the CDR3: TGTGCCTGGAGCGGACCCGGTGAGCAGTTCTTC. The chain is built from TRBV30 and TRBJ2-1, with unresolved D. CDR1 is GTSNPN, CDR2 SVGIG, per germline (reference sequence). Trimming removed 3 bases from V and 9 bases from J, with 9 bases in between. The CDR3 runs 11 residues.

The chain recombines TRBV10-2 with TRBJ2-3, with 12 positions matching TRBD2. The CDR3 contains 19 residues. With 4 bases clipped from V and 9 bases from J, the junction kept 20 bases outside the gene matches. The germline V gene has CDR1 WSHSY and CDR2 SAAADI. DNA for the CDR3: TGCGCCAGCAGTGCGACTAGCGGGAGACAAATTGGTAACTTTGAGACGCAGTATTTT. Translated, it gives CASSATSGRQIGNFETQYF.

This clonotype showed up just a few times. The rearrangement links TRBV7-2 to TRBJ2-7; 8 nucleotides align to TRBD1. The germline CDR1 and CDR2 sequences are SGHTA and FQGNSA. This CDR3 is 16 amino acids long. Trimming at V came to 4 bases and at J to 4 bases, leaving 12 bases not matched to a gene. The CDR3 nucleotides read TGTGCCAGCAGCTCACCGGGCAGGGGGCTACGGTACGAGCAGTACTTC. It is translated as CASSSPGRGLRYEQYF.

This clonotype was counted only a few times. The chain's CDR3 is CASSQGFLGDEQYF. The CDR3 coding sequence is TGTGCCAGCAGCCAAGGATTCCTGGGGGACGAGCAGTACTTC. The J gene is TRBJ2-5, the V gene TRBV14, with D perhaps matching TRBD1 or TRBD2 (5 bases each). The DNA end lines up better with TRBJ2-7; the J call may be wrong. Germline loops: CDR1 SGHDN, CDR2 FVKESK. The length of the CDR3 is 14 residues.

This clonotype was seen ten or more times. The V call is TRBV2, the J call TRBJ2-1, with 11 nucleotides matching TRBD2. The CDR3 is made up of 14 amino acids. Unmatched junction bases numbered 1, after V lost 5 bases and J lost 4 bases. Germline assignment: CDR1 SNHLY and CDR2 FYNNEI. The CDR3 sequence is CASSRLAGYNEQFF. The CDR3 nucleotides are TGTGCCAGCAGTCGACTAGCGGGGTACAATGAGCAGTTCTTC.

The chain carries TRBV2 and TRBJ2-4; maybe TRBD1 (5 bases). CDR1 and CDR2 from the germline V gene are SNHLY and FYNNEI. V was pared by 4 bases and J by 9 bases, with 13 bases between. The CDR3 extends over 13 amino acids. The CDR3 protein is CASSVSREGIQYF. The CDR3 nucleotides are TGTGCCAGCAGTGTATCCAGGGAAGGCATTCAGTACTTC.

Regarding this clonotype: This clone may be a read error of a much larger clone one base away. The genes are TRBV4-1 and TRBJ2-1; no reliable D call. The DNA end lines up better with TRBJ2-7; the J call may be wrong. CDR3 size: 12 residues. Germline V gene lookup returns CDR1 MGHRA and CDR2 YSYEKL. The CDR3 bases are TGCGCCAGCAGCCAAGGGCGGAATGAGCAGTACTTC. Amino acid sequence: CASSQGRNEQYF.

This clonotype has a handful of counts. The CDR3 DNA is TGTGCCAGCAGTTCCACAGAATTCGATGAAGCTTTCTTT. It codes for CASSSTEFDEAFF. The chain links TRBV7-9 to TRBJ1-1, with D unclear. This CDR3 comprises 13 residues. V lost 6 bases and J lost 7, with 15 bases in between. Germline CDR1 is SEHNR and CDR2 is FQNEAQ (reference sequence).

V gene TRBV27 combines with J gene TRBJ2-3, with 8 bases that match TRBD2. CDR1 is MNHEY, CDR2 SMNVEV, per germline (reference sequence). This CDR3 has 19 residues. Unmatched junction bases numbered 17, after V lost 3 bases and J lost 3 bases. This CDR3 reads CASSFWTSFTSLGTDTQYF. The CDR3 nucleotides are TGTGCCAGCAGTTTCTGGACTAGCTTTACCTCCTTGGGGACAGATACGCAGTATTTT.

The sample holds a few counts of this clonotype. This rearrangement joins TRBV7-2 to TRBJ1-6; D is ambiguous. Germline values: CDR1 SGHTA, CDR2 FQGNSA. V lost 2 bases and J 9 bases, leaving 8 bases between the germline ends. This CDR3 is built from 13 residues. The CDR3 here is CASSLKGSSPLHF. In nucleotides, the CDR3 is TGTGCCAGCAGCTTAAAAGGGAGTTCACCCCTCCACTTT.

The rearrangement uses TRBV6-2 or TRBV6-3 and TRBJ1-5; no reliable D call. The V gene's germline CDR1 is MNHEY and CDR2 SVGEGT. V was cut by 2 bases and J by 5 bases, with 4 bases left in between. The CDR3 has 12 residues. CDR3 in amino acids: CASSYAYQPQHF. The CDR3 DNA reads TGTGCCAGCAGTTACGCGTATCAGCCCCAGCATTTT.

V usage is TRBV7-2 and J usage is TRBJ2-1; D might be TRBD1 (5 bases). V lost 3 bases, J lost 3 bases, and 9 bases lay in between. Germline V gene data show CDR1 as SGHTA and CDR2 as FQGNSA. The CDR3 runs to 14 residues. As DNA, the CDR3 is TGTGCCAGCAGCTTCCAGGGTAACTACAATGAGCAGTTCTTC. Translation gives CASSFQGNYNEQFF.

This clonotype was detected only a few times. For the CDR3, the DNA is TGTGCCAGCAGCCCGGCGGGCGGTTGGTCACCCCTCCACTTT. Protein sequence: CASSPAGGWSPLHF. The chain couples TRBV3-1 to TRBJ1-6; no definite D call. Looked up from germline, CDR1 is LGHDT and CDR2 is YNNKEL (reference sequence). Trimming removed 4 bases from V and 10 bases from J, with 14 bases in between. This CDR3 region has 14 residues.

This clonotype has more than one count but fewer than ten. The chain recombines TRBV6-5 with TRBJ2-1; TRBD2 matches 7 bases. V was clipped by 6 bases and J by 6 bases; unmatched bases: 11. The germline V gene encodes CDR1 MNHEY and CDR2 SVGAGI. The CDR3 loop spans 15 amino acids. CDR3 loop: CASRAETSWLNEQFF. For the CDR3, the DNA is TGTGCCAGCAGGGCTGAGACTAGCTGGCTCAATGAGCAGTTCTTC.

The V gene is TRBV29-1, the J gene TRBJ2-1; TRBD2 agrees at 15 bases. The CDR3 is 20 residues long. The J segment lost 6 bases and the V segment lost 0 bases, leaving 15 bases of the junction unmatched. CDR1 and CDR2 (germline): SQVTM, ANQGSEA. The CDR3 reads CSVEDHRRTSGRAGFNEQFF. In nucleotides, the CDR3 is TGCAGCGTTGAAGATCACCGAAGGACTAGCGGGAGGGCCGGGTTCAATGAGCAGTTCTTC.

This clonotype was detected only a few times. This chain joins TRBV10-3 and TRBJ2-3; D is possibly TRBD1 or TRBD2 (5 bases each). In germline, CDR1 is ENHRY, CDR2 SYGVKD. The V and J ends lost 0 bases and 2 bases respectively, with 12 bases between them. The CDR3 runs to 16 residues. CDR3 loop: CAISESPGRATDTQYF. CDR3 in DNA: TGTGCCATCAGTGAGTCGCCAGGGCGGGCCACAGATACGCAGTATTTT.

The rearrangement links TRBV3-1 to TRBJ1-4; D possibly corresponds to TRBD1 (6 bases). The CDR3 runs 15 residues. V was trimmed by 2 bases and J by 7 bases, leaving 14 bases between them. In germline, CDR1 is LGHDT, CDR2 YNNKEL (reference sequence). The CDR3 DNA sequence: TGTGCCAGCAGCCAACGGGGGCGAGTTGGTGAAAAACTGTTTTTT. Translating it yields CASSQRGRVGEKLFF. Full variable domain (remainder filled in from reference TRBV3-1 and TRBJ1-4): DTAVSQTPKYLVTQMGNDKSIKCEQNLGHDTMYWYKQDSKKFLKIMFSYNNKELIINETVPNRFSPKSPDKAHLNLHINSLELGDSAVYFCASSQRGRVGEKLFFGSGTQLSVL.

Concerning this clonotype itself: The germline gene is not matched at one end of the junction; a read error may be the cause. This sequence joins TRBV16 and TRBJ2-1; D uncertain. CDR3 size: 16 residues. CDR1 and CDR2 from the germline V gene are KGHSY and FQNENV. The CDR3 DNA follows: TGTGCCAGCACCCAATGGATCGGCCCCCCGGCCAATGAGCAGTTCTTC. This codes for CASTQWIGPPANEQFF. Looking up the rest from reference TRBV16 and TRBJ2-1 gives the full variable domain: GEEVAQTPKHLVRGEGQKAKLYCAPIKGHSYVFWYQQVLKNEFKFLISFQNENVFDETGMPKERFSAKCLPNSPCSLEIQATKLEDSAVYFCASTQWIGPPANEQFFGPGTRLTVL.

This clonotype was seen a few times. The chain is built from TRBV5-5 and TRBJ2-3; 9 positions agree with TRBD2. The germline V gene encodes CDR1 SGHKS and CDR2 YYEKEE (reference sequence). The CDR3 spans 15 residues. V trimming: 4 bases; J trimming: 8 bases; junction bases outside the gene matches: 11. The CDR3 region has the DNA TGTGCCAGCAGCCGAAGGACTAGCGAGGGGGGTACGCAGTATTTT. It codes for CASSRRTSEGGTQYF.

This clonotype was seen only a few times. This rearrangement joins TRBV15 to TRBJ2-7; D is unresolved. Germline assignment: CDR1 LNHNV and CDR2 YYDKDF (reference sequence). Trimming cost V 5 bases and J 3 bases, with 17 bases left between them. The CDR3 contains 15 residues. Written as DNA, the CDR3 is TGTGCCACCAGCGCCAGCCCCTCAGGCCTCTACGAGCAGTACTTC. The encoded protein is CATSASPSGLYEQYF.

In this sample, this clonotype turned up many times. The rearrangement links TRBV12-3 or TRBV12-4 to TRBJ2-7; either TRBD1 or TRBD2 may supply D (5 bases each). The CDR3 has 14 amino acids. Between the trimmed V and J ends, which lost 1 base and 6 bases, there was a span of 13 bases. The CDR3 DNA reads TGTGCCAGCAGTTTAGACGGGGCTAGTCCCGAGCAGTACTTC. This translates into CASSLDGASPEQYF.

This clonotype was counted a single time. The chain recombines TRBV5-1 with TRBJ2-5, with D hard to call. V lost 4 bases, J lost 0 bases, and 13 bases lay in between. The CDR3 runs 15 residues. Germline V gene data show CDR1 as SGHRS and CDR2 as YFSETQ. The CDR3 reads CASSPELPNQETQYF. CDR3 in DNA: TGCGCCAGCAGCCCAGAACTGCCCAACCAAGAGACCCAGTACTTC.

This clonotype appeared a few times. The chain recombines TRBV7-9 with TRBJ1-2; 10 bases match TRBD1. The V gene end was trimmed by 7 bases and the J gene end by 4 bases; junction bases not matched to a gene: 6. This CDR3 spans 14 amino acids. Looked up from germline, CDR1 is SEHNR and CDR2 is FQNEAQ (reference sequence). The CDR3 region is CASTETGGLYGYTF. CDR3 nucleotide sequence: TGTGCCAGCACCGAGACAGGGGGCCTCTATGGCTACACCTTC. The whole variable domain, remainder taken from reference TRBV7-9 and TRBJ1-2, is DTGVSQNPRHKITKRGQNVTFRCDPISEHNRLYWYRQTLGQGPEFLTYFQNEAQLEKSRLLSDRFSAERPKGSFSTLEIQRTEQGDSAMYLCASTETGGLYGYTFGSGTRLTVV.

In the case of this clonotype: One junction end disagrees with the germline gene, perhaps due to a read error. The chain is built from TRBV20-1 and TRBJ2-3, with 12 positions matching TRBD2. Germline V gives CDR1 DFQATT, CDR2 SNEGSKA (reference sequence). This CDR3 comprises 15 residues. CDR3 in amino acids: CSAGPSGGGTDAQYF. The CDR3 region has the DNA TGCAGTGCTGGACCTAGCGGGGGGGGCACAGATGCGCAGTATTTT.

This clonotype appeared once. The V call is TRBV2, the J call TRBJ2-5; no clear D gene. Deletions cut 0 bases from V and 5 bases from J, with 13 bases between. The CDR3 runs to 15 residues. Germline V gene sequence: CDR1 SNHLY, CDR2 FYNNEI. Here the CDR3 reads CASSEARSGWETQYF. The DNA of the CDR3 is TGTGCCAGCAGTGAAGCGCGGTCCGGTTGGGAGACCCAGTACTTC.